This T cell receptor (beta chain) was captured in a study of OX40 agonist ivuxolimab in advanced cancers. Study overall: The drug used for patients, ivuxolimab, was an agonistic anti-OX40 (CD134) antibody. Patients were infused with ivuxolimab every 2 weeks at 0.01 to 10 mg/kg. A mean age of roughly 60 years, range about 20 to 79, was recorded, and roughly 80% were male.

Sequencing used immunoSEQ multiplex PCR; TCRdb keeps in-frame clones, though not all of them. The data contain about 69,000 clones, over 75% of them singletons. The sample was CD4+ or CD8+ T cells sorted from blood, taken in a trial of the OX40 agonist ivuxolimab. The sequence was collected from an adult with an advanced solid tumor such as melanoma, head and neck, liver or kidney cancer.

As DNA, the CDR3 is TGCAGCGTTGTTGGACTAGCGGGAGGGTCGAACACCGGGGAGCTGTTTTTT. Its protein product is CSVVGLAGGSNTGELFF. V is TRBV29-1 and J is TRBJ2-2; 15 nucleotides match TRBD2. V was pared by 4 bases and J by 0 bases, with 3 bases of the junction left unmatched. Germline lookup yields CDR1 SQVTM and CDR2 ANQGSEA. This CDR3 is 17 amino acids long.